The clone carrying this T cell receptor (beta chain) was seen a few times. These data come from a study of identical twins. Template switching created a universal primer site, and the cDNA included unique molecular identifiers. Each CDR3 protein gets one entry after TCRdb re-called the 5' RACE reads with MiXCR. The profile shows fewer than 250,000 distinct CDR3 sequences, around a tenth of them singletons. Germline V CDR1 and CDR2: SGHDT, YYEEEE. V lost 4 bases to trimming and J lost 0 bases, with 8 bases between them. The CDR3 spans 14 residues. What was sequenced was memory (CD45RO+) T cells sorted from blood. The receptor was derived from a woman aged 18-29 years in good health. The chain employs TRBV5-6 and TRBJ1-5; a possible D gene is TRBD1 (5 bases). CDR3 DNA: TGTGCCAGCAGCCGACAGAGTAGCAATCAGCCCCAGCATTTT. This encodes CASSRQSSNQPQHF.